This section outlines one T cell receptor beta chain sequence together with its context. Antigen unknown. Despite likely unrecorded immune exposures, the donors were nominally healthy at the time of sampling. PCR involved 60 Vbeta and 13 Jbeta primers. Repertoires were generated with immunoSEQ multiplex PCR, while TCRdb's copy carries only in-frame clones and drops some. This table has more than 100,000 clones, 70% to 80% appearing once. This sample was included in a study of cytomegalovirus exposure and HLA in healthy donors. About the study: Among fewer than 500 genotyped donors, roughly 81% fell in the Caucasian-associated ancestry cluster. Regarding the study as a whole: Some V segments (TRBV6-2 and TRBV6-3 among them) were excluded as indistinguishable. Prior analysis indicated that the majority of TCR beta V segments exhibited productivity approximately 90% or approximately 30% of the time.

Trimming stripped 0 bases from V and 6 bases from J, with 9 bases between. The germline gives CDR1 LGHNA, CDR2 YNFKEQ. The CDR3 length is 14 residues. The clonotype originates from a woman in her thirties or forties in good health and CMV-seropositive. The specimen was PBMCs. The chain employs TRBV4-2 and TRBJ1-5; D ambiguous. CDR3 amino acids: CASSQDKGGQPQHF. In DNA, the CDR3 is TGTGCCAGCAGCCAAGATAAGGGAGGTCAGCCCCAGCATTTT.